The rows below give T cell receptor beta chains drawn from one sample of a study of blood T cell repertoires in COVID-19. The repertoire was sequenced with immunoSEQ multiplex PCR; TCRdb's copy has only in-frame clones and lacks some. The table lists 84,000 or so clones, roughly 80% of them singletons. The material sequenced was peripheral blood. Receptors were obtained from a woman of 80 years or more with acute or convalescent COVID-19. CDR3s include the opening cysteine and the closing phenylalanine or tryptophan. A D gene is named only where the DNA matches it firmly. Rows give clone size only sometimes, using once, few, many, or a class for an expanded clone.

>TRBV27|TRBJ1-1|once|TRBD1
CASSITGGQKAFF
TGTGCCAGCAGTATCACAGGGGGCCAGAAAGCTTTCTTT
>TRBV5-1|TRBJ1-1|NA|NA
CASSLERVTEAFF
TGCGCCAGCAGCTTGGAGCGGGTCACTGAAGCTTTCTTT
>TRBV6-2/TRBV6-3|TRBJ1-1|few|TRBD1
CASSKPTGVRAFF
TGTGCCAGCAGTAAACCCACAGGGGTGAGAGCTTTCTTT
>TRBV6-6|TRBJ1-5|NA|NA
CASSLPGGNQPQHF
TGTGCCAGCAGTCTTCCAGGGGGCAATCAGCCCCAGCATTTT
>TRBV7-2|TRBJ1-6|few|TRBD1
CASSQLQGISPLHF
TGTGCCAGCAGCCAACTACAGGGGATTTCACCCCTCCACTTT
>TRBV7-9|TRBJ1-1|NA|NA
CASSFGREGAFF
TGTGCCAGCAGCTTCGGCCGGGAGGGAGCTTTCTTT
>TRBV15|TRBJ2-5|NA|TRBD2
CATSRDRGGRGETQYF
TGTGCCACCAGCAGAGATCGGGGGGGCAGGGGAGAGACCCAGTACTTC
>TRBV10-3|TRBJ2-1|NA|TRBD2
CANSEAGGLYNEQFF
TGTGCCAACTCAGAAGCGGGGGGGCTCTACAATGAGCAGTTCTTC
>TRBV18|TRBJ2-1|NA|TRBD2
CASSPTSFDSYNEQFF
TGTGCCAGCTCACCGACTAGCTTTGATTCCTACAATGAGCAGTTCTTC
>TRBV19|TRBJ1-6|NA|NA
CASRPLTQNNSPLHF
TGTGCCAGTAGACCCCTGACACAAAATAATTCACCCCTCCACTTT
>TRBV7-8|TRBJ1-5|NA|TRBD1
CASSLWDRQPQHF
TGTGCCAGCAGCTTATGGGACAGGCAGCCCCAGCATTTT
>TRBV5-8|TRBJ1-1|NA|NA
CASSLTPVIMNTEAFF
TGTGCCAGCAGCTTGACGCCAGTTATCATGAACACTGAAGCTTTCTTT
>TRBV2|TRBJ1-3|few|TRBD1
CASSGTGAGNTIYF
TGTGCCAGCAGTGGGACAGGGGCTGGAAACACCATATATTTT
>TRBV5-4|TRBJ2-7|NA|TRBD1
CASRSGGRSYEQYF
TGTGCCAGCAGGTCAGGGGGCCGCTCCTACGAGCAGTACTTC
>TRBV6-5|TRBJ2-7|NA|TRBD2
CASFPGGGPYEQYF
TGTGCCAGCTTCCCGGGGGGAGGCCCCTACGAGCAGTACTTC
>TRBV19|TRBJ2-5|once|TRBD2
CASSFGAGGQETQYF
TGTGCCAGTAGTTTCGGTGCGGGGGGCCAAGAGACCCAGTACTTC
>TRBV19|TRBJ1-3|NA|NA
CASSLKGGNTIYF
TGTGCCAGTAGTCTCAAGGGGGGAAACACCATATATTTT
>TRBV20-1|TRBJ1-6|NA|TRBD1
CSASLPGQGWSPLHF
TGCAGTGCTAGTCTTCCGGGACAGGGGTGGTCACCCCTCCACTTT
>TRBV11-1|TRBJ1-1|NA|NA
CASSLAGGRLGNTEAFF
TGTGCCAGCAGCTTAGCAGGGGGACGATTGGGGAACACTGAAGCTTTCTTT
>TRBV7-7|TRBJ2-5|NA|NA
CASSSFHRPQETQYF
TGTGCTAGCAGCTCCTTCCACAGACCGCAAGAGACCCAGTACTTC
>TRBV19|TRBJ1-6|once|NA
CASTLTPQGWSPLHF
TGTGCCAGTACCCTCACCCCCCAGGGATGGTCACCCCTCCACTTT
>TRBV5-6|TRBJ2-3|NA|TRBD1
CASSLTGGTQYF
TGTGCCAGCAGCTTAACAGGGGGTACGCAGTATTTT
>TRBV27|TRBJ1-5|NA|TRBD1
CASRVGAGQLSNQPQHF
TGTGCCAGCAGAGTAGGGGCGGGACAGCTCAGCAATCAGCCCCAGCATTTT
>TRBV2|TRBJ2-7|NA|TRBD2
CASSARTSGLYEQYF
TGTGCCAGCAGTGCCAGGACTAGCGGCTTGTACGAGCAGTACTTC
>TRBV12-5|TRBJ1-1|few|NA
CASAARERGTEAFF
TGTGCTAGTGCAGCTAGGGAGCGGGGAACTGAAGCTTTCTTT
>TRBV25-1|TRBJ2-5|NA|NA
CASSHPGNQETQYF
TGTGCCAGCAGTCACCCGGGAAACCAAGAGACCCAGTACTTC
>TRBV7-2|TRBJ1-1|NA|NA
CASSLGTGMRTEAFF
TGTGCCAGCAGCTTAGGAACAGGGATGAGAACTGAAGCTTTCTTT
>TRBV24-1|TRBJ2-1|NA|NA
CATRSTPSNEQFF
TGTGCCACCAGGAGCACCCCGTCCAATGAGCAGTTCTTC
>TRBV5-4|TRBJ2-3|once|NA
CASRSDLLREDTQYF
TGTGCCAGCAGGAGTGACTTGCTGAGGGAAGATACGCAGTATTTT
>TRBV30|TRBJ1-2|NA|TRBD1
CAWSADRILDYGYTF
TGTGCCTGGAGTGCGGACAGGATCCTGGACTATGGCTACACCTTC
>TRBV7-3|TRBJ2-5|NA|NA
CASSVDSPGTQYF
TGTGCCAGCAGCGTAGACAGCCCGGGGACCCAGTACTTC
>TRBV10-1|TRBJ2-1|NA|TRBD2
CASSDLLAGYGEQFF
TGCGCCAGCAGTGACCTGCTAGCGGGGTACGGTGAGCAGTTCTTC
>TRBV6-5|TRBJ2-7|NA|TRBD2
CASSYGAGGRSYEQYF
TGTGCCAGCAGTTACGGGGCGGGGGGCCGCTCCTACGAGCAGTACTTC
>TRBV15|TRBJ1-2|NA|TRBD1
CATSRDGTGNYGYTF
TGTGCCACCAGCAGAGACGGGACAGGGAACTATGGCTACACCTTC
>TRBV7-8|TRBJ2-1|NA|NA
CASSHRVGARDNEQFF
TGTGCCAGCAGTCATAGAGTTGGGGCCCGGGACAATGAGCAGTTCTTC
>TRBV30|TRBJ1-1|NA|TRBD1
CAWSVSQGAEAFF
TGTGCCTGGAGTGTCTCACAGGGGGCTGAAGCTTTCTTT
>TRBV27|TRBJ1-2|NA|NA
CASSSKRPLRQVRGYTF
TGTGCCAGCAGTTCCAAACGCCCCCTCCGACAGGTCAGAGGCTACACCTTC
>TRBV7-3|TRBJ2-1|NA|TRBD1
CASSPAKGTGGEQFF
TGTGCCAGCAGCCCCGCCAAAGGGACAGGGGGCGAGCAGTTCTTC
>TRBV5-1|TRBJ2-5|NA|TRBD1
CASSLAPGGQETQYF
TGCGCCAGCAGCCTCGCCCCAGGGGGCCAAGAGACCCAGTACTTC
>TRBV30|TRBJ1-2|NA|TRBD1
CAWSVRQGQTF
TGTGCCTGGAGTGTAAGGCAGGGACAGACCTTC
>TRBV9|TRBJ1-6|NA|TRBD1
CASSPRTGGSPLHF
TGTGCCAGCAGCCCCAGGACAGGCGGTTCACCCCTCCACTTT